This is a list of T cell receptor beta chains from one sample in a study of shared clonotypes between healthy human individuals. Clones were sequenced by immunoSEQ multiplex PCR, and TCRdb holds only the in-frame ones, with some missing. The sample holds fewer than 1.8 million clones, about 98.5% seen once. Specimen: naive CD4+ T cells sorted from blood. Receptors were obtained from a man in his thirties or forties in good health. CDR3s leave out the opening cysteine and the closing phenylalanine or tryptophan. A D gene is named only where the DNA matches it firmly.

>TRBJ1-1|TRBV6-1|.
ASSEGQVNTEAF
>TRBJ2-5|TRBV6-1|.
ASRIAVPYQETQY
>TRBJ1-3|TRBV7-9|.
ASSTGDRNTIY
>TRBJ2-2|TRBV28|TRBD2
ASSPGTSGLNTGELF
>TRBJ2-7|TRBV29-1|.
SVGRGALSYEQY
>TRBJ2-7|TRBV19|TRBD2
ASSSEASGYEQY
>TRBJ1-5|TRBV7-9|.
ASSLPMGEPQH
>TRBJ2-7|TRBV29-1|.
SVTVLGFSYEQY
>TRBJ2-7|TRBV9|TRBD2
ASSLYEREVGEQY
>TRBJ1-5|TRBV4-3|TRBD1
ASSQFQGAGGQPQH
>TRBJ2-1|TRBV29-1|TRBD2
SVVGGSAYNEQF
>TRBJ1-2|TRBV6-1|.
ASSERNYGYT
>TRBJ1-1|TRBV30|.
AYLPGHRKGF
>TRBJ2-3|TRBV4-1|.
ASSQIPGLAQY
>TRBJ1-3|TRBV2|.
ASSEELSGNTIY
>TRBJ1-5|TRBV27|.
ASSSRMTATFSNQPQH
>TRBJ1-5|TRBV15|.
ATSRDLGGSQPQH
>TRBJ2-1|TRBV11-2|.
ASSLGPPERLF
>TRBJ2-1|TRBV7-9|TRBD2
ASSPRLAPYNEQF
>TRBJ1-1|TRBV4-3|.
ASSPQTRGVGAF
>TRBJ1-5|TRBV5-6|.
ASSLSSAGWDQPQH
>TRBJ1-5|TRBV27|TRBD1
ASSFDRESQPQH
>TRBJ2-1|TRBV18|TRBD2
ASSPLFSLAGVNGNNEQF
>TRBJ1-5|TRBV21-1|.
ASSNGGQGACQPQH
>TRBJ2-7|TRBV19|TRBD2
ASSVLAGPYEQY
>TRBJ1-5|TRBV5-1|TRBD1
ASSWTGGGNQPQH
>TRBJ2-5|TRBV6-5|.
ASSYRTESETQY
>TRBJ2-3|TRBV5-1|TRBD1
ASARGQVDTQY
>TRBJ2-7|TRBV18|.
ASSPRVGSVPYEQY
>TRBJ2-3|TRBV11-3|TRBD1
ASSPGQPTDTQY
>TRBJ2-7|TRBV18|TRBD2
ASSPLALAGDEQY
>TRBJ2-7|TRBV5-1|.
ASSLERGDEQY
>TRBJ2-5|TRBV2|TRBD2
ASRGLEDFQETQY
>TRBJ1-3|TRBV18|TRBD1
ASSLHGQAEGNTIY
>TRBJ2-3|TRBV5-1|.
ASSPEEGVVYMAQY
>TRBJ2-7|TRBV19|.
ASSIGSGEYYEQY
>TRBJ2-6|TRBV30|.
AWSVRGSGANVLT
>TRBJ1-5|TRBV7-2|.
ASRERRGGPQH
>TRBJ2-2|TRBV7-3|TRBD1
ASSQPRDSNTGELF
>TRBJ2-7|TRBV9|.
ASSVGGPNPAEQY
>TRBJ2-3|TRBV12-2|.
ASRAPVGRQLTFYTDTQY
>TRBJ2-7|TRBV5-1|TRBD2
ASRIVAGPSYEQY
>TRBJ2-3|TRBV30|.
ACYQDTQY
>TRBJ1-1|TRBV6-1|.
ASSSGTVNTEAF
>TRBJ2-7|TRBV6-5|TRBD2
ASSYSGRTSYEQY
>TRBJ2-2|TRBV14|TRBD2
ARRAGGNTGELF
>TRBJ2-1|TRBV25-1|.
ASSERRDYNEQF
>TRBJ2-2|TRBV5-1|TRBD1
ASSSAGGPGELF
>TRBJ1-1|TRBV18|TRBD1
ASSPSQQGAGTEAF
>TRBJ2-1|TRBV2|.
ASRDNEQF
>TRBJ2-1|TRBV10-3|.
AISESTTYNEQF
>TRBJ1-2|TRBV7-3|.
ASSLTPRTDNYGYT